This T cell receptor beta chain was sequenced in a study of blood T cell repertoires in COVID-19 (TCRdb year 2020). Notes on the research overall: The collaborator samples originated in the United States, Italy and Spain and spanned the acute and convalescent phases of COVID-19. Nearly every sample came with metadata listing a de-identified subject ID, COVID-19 status, age in years and sex. The repertoires were released in a freely available public database intended as a resource for research on the immune response to SARS-CoV-2. Deeply sampled blood TCRbeta repertoires from subjects exposed to, actively infected with, or recovered from COVID-19 were included in the dataset. Where HLA class I and class II types were available, the types were taken from metadata supplied by the sample provider, not from assay-based typing. The prospective study material was composed of cDNA or gDNA derived from T cells, B-cell-depleted T cells, or PBMCs. Samples were obtained from the ongoing ImmuneRACE study (first 160 participants) and from over 1,000 subjects provided by 6 global collaborators. The full study reports these points: The amount of clinical and demographic metadata varied by source and participant and was provided uncurated.

The immunoSEQ Assay, a bias-controlled multiplex PCR, was used to amplify TCRbeta CDR3 regions from genomic DNA. Regarding the original processing steps: Within the assay, amplification of reference gene primers was used to estimate how many nucleated cells each sample contained. Sequence reads were collapsed and filtered to measure the absolute abundance of every unique TCRbeta CDR3 rearrangement. For each sample, productive Simpson clonality was calculated by taking the square root of Simpson's diversity index across productive rearrangements. This is the immuneACCESS table as TCRdb keeps it, with only in-frame sequences that have V and J called. A part of the clones is gone; compared with another copy, unresolved V genes explain less than half, and the rest is unexplained. V and J calls and clone size are given by that table; D and trimming were obtained from the DNA. The sample table holds 60,000 to 65,000 clones, of which around four fifths were seen once. The ten largest account for under 35% of the sample.

In the case of this clone: Its antigen is currently not known. No much larger clonotype is one base removed from it; base qualities were not supplied.

CDR1 MNHEY and CDR2 SVGAGI were looked up in the germline V gene. The CDR3, from cysteine to phenylalanine, totals 14 residues. Left in the record is the CDR3 DNA by itself, 42 bases read in frame from the first base. At the junction V is shortened by 6 bases and J by 2 bases; bases outside the gene matches: 3. Whole blood was collected in K2EDTA tubes by collaborating institutions according to the institutions' own protocols. For TCRbeta analysis, collaborators shipped samples in one of three forms: frozen whole blood, isolated PBMCs, or DNA extracted from either of those sample types. Sequencing input: peripheral blood. The chain joins TRBV6-5 to TRBJ1-4; 7 central bases correspond to TRBD1. This sequence was found in a human donor in a cohort sampled during active COVID-19. At the DNA level, the sequence is TGTGCCAGCAGCCTACAGGGGACTAATGAAAAACTGTTTTTT. It is translated as CASSLQGTNEKLFF.